Described below is a single TCR beta chain sequence and its context. This clonotype was found a few times. Its antigen remains unidentified. One base away there is no much larger clone; base qualities are not given. The data are from a study of response to subunit inactivated influenza vaccine (dated 2018 in TCRdb). About the study as a whole: Deep quantitative profiling of the T cell receptor repertoire was used in the study to follow responses to a trivalent subunit inactivated influenza vaccine. Here is what the overall study found, with its caveats: According to the authors, only a limited number of new T cells may be recruited by each seasonal influenza vaccination.

The protocol used for the library was RT-PCR. The data were produced on an Illumina HiSeq 2500. The public reads were reprocessed in TCRdb via fastp at Q25 and MiXCR, keeping in-frame beta chains. Every entry covers one CDR3 protein and lists the most common genes and DNA from its rows. Within this sample are about 540,000 distinct CDR3 sequences, with roughly 23% of them counted one time only. The ten largest clones take up about 3% of the sample. Taken from cysteine to phenylalanine, the CDR3 has 15 residues. Just the 45-base CDR3 DNA is kept, in frame starting at base 1. CDR1 and CDR2, looked up from the germline V gene, are SQVTM and ANQGSEA. V is shortened by 1 base, J by 4 bases, and the region joining them spans 14 bases. The data were also submitted as part of a second study, on T cells expressing NK-cell markers. As that second paper reports: 5'RACE template switching, by which a universal primer site and unique molecular identifiers were added, was used to make TCR beta cDNA libraries. In sorted CD3+CD56+NKG2C+, CD3+CD56+NKG2C- and CD3+CD56-NKG2C+ T-cell subsets from several donors, TCR beta-chain repertoires were profiled. Seven of the eight sequenced donors were HCMV-seropositive and one was HCMV-seronegative. In several experiments an anti-gammadeltaTCR antibody was added to restrict sorting to alphabetaTCR-expressing T cells. In several donors, the dominant CD3+CD56+NKG2C+ clonotypes ranked among the top 10 CD8+ clonotypes, making up roughly 1.0-8% of CD8+ T cells. Those dominant clonotypes were again the most abundant among CD3+CD56-NKG2C+ cells in a handful of donors, at 28.3-60.1%. Whether the expanded NKG2C-expressing T cell clones were specific for HCMV antigens was left unclear. All eight donors whose samples were sequenced were randomly selected healthy volunteers, three of them men and five women. HCMV-specific IgG was detected in serum with a commercial ELISA kit to determine HCMV serostatus. Peripheral blood mononuclear cells were isolated from blood by Ficoll density gradient centrifugation. CD4+ and CD8+ T cells were isolated from PBMC by magnetic immunoseparation with Miltenyi isolation kits. cDNA synthesis was primed from the TCR beta constant segment and was followed by two successive PCR amplification steps. Libraries were sequenced as 2 x 150 bp reads on Illumina HiSeq 2000/2500, MiSeq or NextSeq. MIGEC was used to demultiplex reads and group the reads by UMI, and MiTCR was used to assemble and quantify clonotypes. To remove erroneous sequences, TCR cDNA sequences were retained only when supported by two or more reads. The tcR package was used for downstream repertoire analysis, and clonotypes were matched between fractions using CDR3 nucleotide sequence together with V segment. VDJmatch was used to annotate antigen specificity against VDJdb, with one amino acid substitution in CDR3 permitted.

The sequence joins TRBV29-1 to TRBJ2-1; no confident D gene assignment can be made. Material: CD4+ T cells sorted from PBMCs, obtained 11 to 12 days after vaccination. The source is a man aged 50 to 59 who received an inactivated influenza vaccine. Donor details come from another sample of the same person, matched by shared clones. The DNA sequence is as follows: TGCAGCGTTGAAGGTGACAAGAGTAGGTACAATGAGCAGTTCTTC. Translated, this gives CSVEGDKSRYNEQFF.